The T cell receptor (beta chain) described here comes from a study of blood T cell repertoires in COVID-19. Across the whole study: Researchers got acute and convalescent COVID-19 samples from the United States, Italy and Spain. In each case, the material was cDNA or gDNA derived from T cells, B-cell-depleted T cells, or PBMCs.

The trim removed 5 bases at V and 5 bases at J, leaving 10 bases unmatched. CDR1 and CDR2 (germline): SNHLY, FYNNEI. The CDR3 runs to 15 residues. Original processing notes: Amplified reference gene primers provided the basis for estimating nucleated cell counts. Produced via immunoSEQ multiplex PCR; TCRdb's table is partial and in-frame only. The D gene and trimming were derived from the DNA, and the V and J assignments and clone size from that table. The table shows under 250,000 clones, with just under 85% occurring only once. This receptor was obtained from a woman between 55 and 75 years old with active or convalescent COVID-19. The chain uses TRBV2 and TRBJ2-5; 8 bases map to TRBD2. Sequencing input: peripheral blood. This chain's CDR3 is CASSWSGSAWETQYF. Written as DNA, the CDR3 is TGTGCCAGCAGTTGGAGCGGGAGTGCCTGGGAGACCCAGTACTTC. Variable domain in full (rest from reference TRBV2 and TRBJ2-5): EPEVTQTPSHQVTQMGQEVILRCVPISNHLYFYWYRQILGQKVEFLVSFYNNEISEKSEIFDDQFSVERPDGSNFTLKIRSTKLEDSAMYFCASSWSGSAWETQYFGPGTRLLVL.